These 20 T cell receptor beta chains originate from one sample sequenced in a study of T cell responses to AZD1222 COVID-19 vaccine. The repertoire was sequenced with immunoSEQ multiplex PCR; TCRdb's copy has only in-frame clones and lacks some. Of fewer than 200,000 clones listed, 85% to 90% are singletons. The material sequenced was peripheral blood, taken on day 0 of AZD1222 vaccination. Receptor source: an adult in good health.

The chain couples TRBV6-2 or TRBV6-3 to TRBJ2-7; D gene unclear. CDR3 length equals 13 residues. CDR1 and CDR2 (germline): MNHEY, SVGEGT. V dropped 4 bases and J dropped 2 bases, with 9 bases sitting between them. CDR3 bases: TGTGCCAGCAGTTTCCAGCAGACCTACGAGCAGTACTTC. Amino acids: CASSFQQTYEQYF.

The chain recombines TRBV10-3 with TRBJ2-7, with 8 bases identical to TRBD1. This CDR3 is built from 16 residues. The V and J ends lost 8 bases and 1 base, in that order; junction bases with no gene match: 13. Germline assignment: CDR1 ENHRY and CDR2 SYGVKD. The CDR3 loop reads CAILGTGGNGSYEQYF. Written as DNA, the CDR3 is TGTGCCATCCTCGGGACAGGCGGAAACGGGTCCTACGAGCAGTACTTC.

The rearrangement uses TRBV5-1 and TRBJ2-3; tentatively, D is TRBD2 (7 bases). The CDR3 extends over 18 amino acids. Germline CDR1 and CDR2: SGHRS and YFSETQ. V lost 3 bases and J 5 bases, leaving 25 bases between the germline ends. CDR3 sequence (DNA): TGCGCCAGCAGCTCTAACCCAGAGAGGGGGGGATCGCTAGATACGCAGTATTTT. Protein: CASSSNPERGGSLDTQYF.

The chain couples TRBV20-1 to TRBJ2-3, with D unresolved. The germline V and J ends were trimmed by 3 bases and 2 bases, with 3 bases remaining between them. CDR3 length: 11 amino acids. Germline lookup yields CDR1 DFQATT and CDR2 SNEGSKA (reference sequence). The chain's CDR3 is CSASYTDTQYF. The CDR3 DNA reads TGCAGTGCTAGTTACACAGATACGCAGTATTTT.

This sequence joins TRBV5-4 and TRBJ1-4; D uncertain. The CDR3 runs 15 residues. Germline lookup yields CDR1 SGHNT and CDR2 YYREEE (reference sequence). The germline V and J ends were trimmed by 4 bases and 0 bases, with 10 bases remaining between them. For the CDR3, the DNA is TGTGCCAGCAGCCTGGGGTTGGCAACTAATGAAAAACTGTTTTTT. Protein product: CASSLGLATNEKLFF.

This clone appeared a few times. This chain joins TRBV7-9 and TRBJ1-2, with no clear D. The CDR3 extends over 13 amino acids. The ends were cut back, 1 base at V and 6 bases at J, with 9 bases in the middle. The germline V gene encodes CDR1 SEHNR and CDR2 FQNEAQ (reference sequence). The DNA for the CDR3 is TGTGCCAGCAGCTTAGAGAACAGCGATGGCTACACCTTC. Protein: CASSLENSDGYTF. The complete variable domain, with remaining parts taken from reference TRBV7-9 and TRBJ1-2, reads DTGVSQNPRHKITKRGQNVTFRCDPISEHNRLYWYRQTLGQGPEFLTYFQNEAQLEKSRLLSDRFSAERPKGSFSTLEIQRTEQGDSAMYLCASSLENSDGYTFGSGTRLTVV.

The chain employs TRBV6-1 and TRBJ1-2; D unresolved. Per the germline V gene, CDR1 is MNHNS and CDR2 is SASEGT. Trimming took off 2 bases at V and 7 bases at J, with 17 bases between the two ends. CDR3 size: 15 residues. CDR3 DNA: TGTGCCAGCAGTGAACCCCTGGCACAGCGCCTTGGCTACACCTTC. Translating gives CASSEPLAQRLGYTF.

This chain uses TRBV29-1 with TRBJ1-3; D is unclear. The V end lost 3 bases, the J end lost 4 bases, and 13 bases lay between the germline ends. CDR1 is SQVTM and CDR2 is ANQGSEA in the germline V gene. The CDR3 covers 14 residues. CDR3 loop: CSVEVSLGGNTIYF. DNA for the CDR3: TGCAGCGTTGAGGTTTCCTTAGGGGGAAACACCATATATTTT.

This chain joins TRBV25-1 and TRBJ2-2, with 10 bases lining up with TRBD1. Germline V gene data show CDR1 as MGHDK and CDR2 as SYGVNS. The V segment lost 4 bases and the J segment 5 bases; nucleotides outside the gene matches: 7. The CDR3 sequence is 16 residues long. CDR3 DNA sequence: TGTGCCAGCAGTGTATCCGGGACAGGGGTTACCGGGGAGCTGTTTTTT. This codes for CASSVSGTGVTGELFF.

The V and J genes are TRBV15 and TRBJ1-4, with D perhaps TRBD1 (5 bases). The CDR3 sequence is 15 residues long. CDR1 is LNHNV, CDR2 YYDKDF, per germline (reference sequence). V was pared by 5 bases and J by 6 bases, with 16 bases between. Here the CDR3 reads CATSRTGGLDEKLFF. DNA of the CDR3: TGTGCCACCAGCCGTACGGGGGGTCTTGATGAAAAACTGTTTTTT.

V usage is TRBV3-1 (or the pseudogene TRBV3-2) and J usage is TRBJ1-5; D gene unclear. The CDR3 loop spans 15 amino acids. Per the germline V gene, CDR1 is LGHDT and CDR2 is YNNKEL (reference sequence). Trimming cost V 4 bases and J 2 bases, with 12 bases left between them. In DNA form, the CDR3 reads TGTGCCAGCAGCCCCAGTGTTATTCGCAATCAGCCCCAGCATTTT. This sequence encodes CASSPSVIRNQPQHF.

This clone was found a few times. This chain joins TRBV10-3 and TRBJ1-2; 8 nucleotides align to TRBD1. The length of the CDR3 is 14 residues. The ends lost 4 bases at V and 2 bases at J; junction bases unmatched: 3. Germline V gives CDR1 ENHRY, CDR2 SYGVKD. The CDR3 DNA sequence: TGTGCCATCAGTGCCAGGGGGCAGAACTATGGCTACACCTTC. This sequence encodes CAISARGQNYGYTF.

The chain combines TRBV6-1 with TRBJ2-3; maybe TRBD1 (5 bases). The CDR3 totals 15 residues. Germline V gene sequence: CDR1 MNHNS, CDR2 SASEGT. The germline V and J ends were trimmed by 3 bases and 2 bases, with 12 bases remaining between them. The DNA for the CDR3 is TGTGCCAGCAGTGACGTGGGGCGCCCCACAGATACGCAGTATTTT. This translates into CASSDVGRPTDTQYF.

The chain couples TRBV19 to TRBJ1-6; perhaps TRBD1 as D (6 bases). The CDR3 sequence is 15 residues long. V lost 4 bases and J 9 bases, leaving 16 bases between the germline ends. Germline V gene data show CDR1 as LNHDA and CDR2 as SQIVND (reference sequence). CDR3 DNA: TGTGCCAGTAGTAGACCTTTACAGGGATTTTCACCCCTCCACTTT. Its protein is CASSRPLQGFSPLHF. The full variable domain, completed using reference TRBV19 and TRBJ1-6, is DGGITQSPKYLFRKEGQNVTLSCEQNLNHDAMYWYRQDPGQGLRLIYYSQIVNDFQKGDIAEGYSVSREKKESFPLTVTSAQKNPTAFYLCASSRPLQGFSPLHFGNGTRLTVT.

The table lists this clone with a count of one. The gene calls are TRBV2 and TRBJ2-1; D might be TRBD2 (5 bases). Germline-derived CDR1 and CDR2 are SNHLY and FYNNEI. This CDR3 comprises 14 residues. V lost 6 bases and J lost 6, with 15 bases in between. The CDR3 DNA is TGTGCCAGCAGCAAGGCCACTAGTGGCAATGAGCAGTTCTTC. This gives the protein CASSKATSGNEQFF.

J is TRBJ2-5 and V is TRBV5-1; D is undetermined. The V and J ends lost 1 base and 0 bases respectively, with 10 bases between them. The CDR3 contains 15 residues. Germline assignment: CDR1 SGHRS and CDR2 YFSETQ. The CDR3 DNA is TGCGCCAGCAGCTTGCGTTCGGCGGACCAAGAGACCCAGTACTTC. Translated, it gives CASSLRSADQETQYF.

The rearrangement joins TRBV3-1 (or the pseudogene TRBV3-2) to TRBJ1-1; TRBD1 might be the D (5 bases). CDR3 length: 12 residues. Germline-derived CDR1 and CDR2 are LGHDT and YNNKEL (reference sequence). V lost 8 bases, J lost 7 bases, and 14 bases lay in between. CDR3 in amino acids: CASCLGGNEAFF. CDR3 in DNA: TGTGCCAGCTGCCTTGGGGGGAATGAAGCTTTCTTT.

The chain employs TRBV28 and TRBJ1-4; D is undetermined. V was pared by 8 bases and J by 4 bases, with 14 bases between. The CDR3 has 14 residues. The germline CDR1 and CDR2 sequences are MDHEN and SYDVKM. In DNA, the CDR3 is TGTGCCAGCGCCCTCGGGCAGAGTAATGAAAAACTGTTTTTT. It specifies CASALGQSNEKLFF.

The chain uses TRBV5-1 and TRBJ2-2; TRBD1 agrees at 12 bases. Germline V gene sequence: CDR1 SGHRS, CDR2 YFSETQ. This CDR3 spans 18 amino acids. With 4 bases clipped from V and 4 bases from J, the junction kept 11 bases outside the gene matches. This CDR3 is CASSPSGTGGGTTGELFF. CDR3 coding DNA: TGCGCCAGCAGCCCAAGCGGGACAGGGGGCGGCACCACCGGGGAGCTGTTTTTT.

This sequence joins TRBV18 and TRBJ1-6, with 9 bases matching TRBD1. The germline gives CDR1 KGHSH, CDR2 LQKENI. This CDR3 contains 16 residues. V dropped 4 bases and J dropped 8; count of bases not matched to a gene: 9. DNA for the CDR3: TGTGCCAGCTCACTGATCGGGACAGGGATACATTCACCCCTCCACTTT. Translating it yields CASSLIGTGIHSPLHF. Combining the CDR3 with reference TRBV18 and TRBJ1-6 gives the whole variable domain NAGVMQNPRHLVRRRGQEARLRCSPMKGHSHVYWYRQLPEEGLKFMVYLQKENIIDESGMPKERFSAEFPKEGPSILRIQQVVRGDSAAYFCASSLIGTGIHSPLHFGNGTRLTVT.